These 22 T cell receptor beta chains were all obtained from the same sample, sequenced in a study of naive and memory T cell subsets. Two oligonucleotides, mixed equimolar, formed the beta constant-region primer covering TRBC1 and TRBC2. TCRdb reprocessed the UMI-ligation and nested PCR reads with MiXCR, giving one entry per CDR3 protein. The table has about 150,000 distinct CDR3 sequences, 15% to 20% seen once. The sample consisted of naive CD4+ T cells from blood. These receptors were collected from a human donor in good health.

The rearrangement joins TRBV27 to TRBJ2-3; the match to TRBD1 covers 12 bases. From germline, CDR1 is MNHEY and CDR2 SMNVEV (reference sequence). The CDR3 extends over 15 amino acids. V was pared by 5 bases and J by 3 bases, with 3 bases of the junction left unmatched. This CDR3 is CASSPGQGATDTQYF. The CDR3 bases are TGTGCCAGCAGTCCGGGACAGGGGGCTACAGATACGCAGTATTTT.

In this sample, this clonotype turned up a few times. The chain employs TRBV5-6 and TRBJ2-3, with TRBD1 matching over 10 bases. After removal of 1 base from V and 7 bases from J, the junction contained 15 bases not matched to a gene. The CDR3 is made up of 18 amino acids. CDR1 is SGHDT and CDR2 is YYEEEE in the germline V gene. CDR3 DNA sequence: TGTGCCAGCAGCTTGATCCGGAAGGGGACAGGGGTCGTCTATACGCAGTATTTT. It codes for CASSLIRKGTGVVYTQYF.

This clonotype has only a few counts. The chain carries TRBV20-1 and TRBJ2-7; D is undetermined. Germline V CDR1 and CDR2: DFQATT, SNEGSKA (reference sequence). This CDR3 spans 12 amino acids. V dropped 3 bases and J dropped 1 base, with 7 bases sitting between them. The CDR3 DNA reads TGCAGTGCTAGCATGAGTTCCTACGAGCAGTACTTC. Translating gives CSASMSSYEQYF.

In its sample, this clonotype was seen a few times. The chain joins TRBV15 to TRBJ1-1; D not resolved. The germline V gene encodes CDR1 LNHNV and CDR2 YYDKDF (reference sequence). V was cut by 1 base and J by 4 bases, with 13 bases left in between. CDR3 size: 15 residues. In DNA, the CDR3 is TGTGCCACCAGCAGAGTGAGGGCCTGGGGCACTGAAGCTTTCTTT. Protein product: CATSRVRAWGTEAFF.

This clonotype was counted between two and nine times. This rearrangement joins TRBV7-2 to TRBJ2-7; tentatively, D is TRBD2 (5 bases). Germline V gene data show CDR1 as SGHTA and CDR2 as FQGNSA. V lost 2 bases and J lost 1, with 9 bases in between. The CDR3 has 14 amino acids. DNA for the CDR3: TGTGCCAGCAGCTTAACCGGACTGTCCTACGAGCAGTACTTC. It codes for CASSLTGLSYEQYF. Full variable domain (outside the CDR3, taken from reference TRBV7-2 and TRBJ2-7): GAGVSQSPSNKVTEKGKDVELRCDPISGHTALYWYRQSLGQGLEFLIYFQGNSAPDKSGLPSDRFSAERTGGSVSTLTIQRTQQEDSAVYLCASSLTGLSYEQYFGPGTRLTVT.

The chain carries TRBV29-1 and TRBJ2-7; D may be TRBD1 or TRBD2 (5 bases each). The CDR3 contains 13 residues. Trimming stripped 7 bases from V and 6 bases from J, with 19 bases between. CDR1 and CDR2 from the germline V gene are SQVTM and ANQGSEA. CDR3 DNA: TGCAGCGCGGTACGGGACGGCTGGGGCGAGCAGTACTTC. Translated: CSAVRDGWGEQYF.

The rearrangement joins TRBV6-6 to TRBJ1-1; D gene uncertain. The V end lost 3 bases, the J end lost 4 bases, and 9 bases lay between the germline ends. Germline CDR1 reads MNHNY; CDR2 reads SVGAGI (reference sequence). This CDR3 region has 13 residues. In DNA form, the CDR3 reads TGTGCCAGCAGTTATTCTGGGAGCACTGAAGCTTTCTTT. It codes for CASSYSGSTEAFF.

The chain links TRBV6-5 to TRBJ2-5, with a weak D call TRBD2 (5 bases). The CDR3 contains 14 residues. Deletions cut 8 bases from V and 1 base from J, with 14 bases between. Per the germline V gene, CDR1 is MNHEY and CDR2 is SVGAGI. The CDR3 sequence: CASRTTGTQETQYF. The CDR3 coding sequence is TGTGCCAGCCGGACCACGGGAACCCAAGAGACCCAGTACTTC.

This clonotype was observed once. The chain uses TRBV2 and TRBJ2-7, with D perhaps matching TRBD1 (5 bases). This CDR3 is 14 amino acids long. Germline V gene lookup returns CDR1 SNHLY and CDR2 FYNNEI. V lost 6 bases and J 3 bases, leaving 15 bases between the germline ends. CDR3 sequence: CASRNRRSNYEQYF. CDR3 DNA: TGTGCCAGCAGAAACAGGCGGAGTAACTACGAGCAGTACTTC.

This clonotype came up many times. The chain joins TRBV3-1 to TRBJ2-7; D possibly matches TRBD1 or TRBD2 (5 bases each). V lost 0 bases to trimming and J lost 7 bases, with 19 bases between them. The germline gives CDR1 LGHDT, CDR2 YNNKEL (reference sequence). This CDR3 has 16 amino acids. The CDR3 DNA sequence: TGTGCCAGCAGCCAAGATTATAACCACAGGAGAGGGGAGCAGTACTTC. This translates into CASSQDYNHRRGEQYF.

The table lists this clonotype with a few counts. The rearrangement links TRBV5-1 to TRBJ1-1; tentatively, D is TRBD1 (6 bases). The germline V gene has CDR1 SGHRS and CDR2 YFSETQ. CDR3 size: 13 residues. V was shortened by 5 bases and J by 6 bases, with 14 bases between the two germline ends. In nucleotides, the CDR3 is TGCGCCAGCAGTGCCGAGGGGGGCTCTGAAGCTTTCTTT. Translated: CASSAEGGSEAFF.

This clonotype came up a few times. The DNA for the CDR3 is TGCGCCAGCAGTCAACTAGCCGGAACGAAAAGGGGCTCCTACAATGAGCAGTTCTTC. Its protein product is CASSQLAGTKRGSYNEQFF. The genes are TRBV23-1 and TRBJ2-1, with D perhaps TRBD1 or TRBD2 (5 bases each). TRBV23-1 counts as an open reading frame of uncertain function. The CDR3 has 19 residues. V dropped 2 bases and J dropped 0 bases, with 20 bases sitting between them.

J is TRBJ2-2 and V is TRBV30; no definite D call. Trimming removed 4 bases from V and 4 bases from J, with 4 bases in between. The germline gives CDR1 GTSNPN, CDR2 SVGIG (reference sequence). This CDR3 has 11 residues. The DNA of the CDR3 is TGTGCCTGGAATCCCACCGGGGAGCTGTTTTTT. This gives the protein CAWNPTGELFF.

In its sample, this clonotype was seen a few times. V and J are TRBV28 and TRBJ2-7; perhaps TRBD1 as D (5 bases). This CDR3 has 12 amino acids. From germline, CDR1 is MDHEN and CDR2 SYDVKM. V lost 6 bases to trimming and J lost 4 bases, with 10 bases between them. The CDR3 is CASRVTGYEQYF. CDR3 nucleotides: TGTGCCAGCAGAGTTACAGGTTACGAGCAGTACTTC. The complete variable domain, with remaining parts taken from reference TRBV28 and TRBJ2-7, reads DVKVTQSSRYLVKRTGEKVFLECVQDMDHENMFWYRQDPGLGLRLIYFSYDVKMKEKGDIPEGYSVSREKKERFSLILESASTNQTSMYLCASRVTGYEQYFGPGTRLTVT.

This chain links TRBV6-1 with TRBJ2-3; possibly TRBD2 for D (5 bases). The CDR3 totals 15 residues. Trimming took off 3 bases at V and 2 bases at J, with 12 bases between the two ends. Germline lookup yields CDR1 MNHNS and CDR2 SASEGT. The CDR3 region has the DNA TGTGCCAGCAGTGACTGGGCGGGCAACACAGATACGCAGTATTTT. Amino acid sequence: CASSDWAGNTDTQYF.

The chain has TRBV4-1 and TRBJ1-5; tentative D call: TRBD1 (6 bases). The V gene lost 3 bases and the J gene lost 0 bases, with 12 bases spanning the gap. There are 16 residues in the CDR3. The germline CDR1 and CDR2 sequences are MGHRA and YSYEKL. Here the CDR3 reads CASSHAGVNSNQPQHF. The CDR3 region has the DNA TGCGCCAGCAGCCATGCAGGGGTGAATAGCAATCAGCCCCAGCATTTT.

The V gene is TRBV25-1, the J gene TRBJ1-4, with D unresolved. The CDR3 contains 12 residues. Germline CDR1 and CDR2: MGHDK and SYGVNS. V was shortened by 3 bases and J by 8 bases, with 7 bases between the two germline ends. The CDR3 nucleotides are TGTGCCAGCAGTGACGGCCGAGAAAAACTGTTTTTT. It is translated as CASSDGREKLFF.

As DNA, the CDR3 is TGCAGTGCTAGAGCAGGGATCAATCAGCCCCAGCATTTT. It is translated as CSARAGINQPQHF. This chain uses TRBV20-1 with TRBJ1-5; the D gene is possibly TRBD1 (5 bases). Trimming shortened V by 1 base and J by 3 bases, and 7 bases separated the two germline ends. This CDR3 is 13 amino acids long. The V gene's germline CDR1 is DFQATT and CDR2 SNEGSKA (reference sequence).

This clonotype has only a few counts. The chain joins TRBV28 to TRBJ1-1; the D is unclear. This CDR3 has 16 residues. Germline loops: CDR1 MDHEN, CDR2 SYDVKM. The V end was cut by 5 bases, the J end by 5 bases, with 21 bases between. The CDR3 DNA reads TGTGCCAGCAGTGTCCCCGCAGGCTCCAGAGGTACTGAAGCTTTCTTT. Its protein product is CASSVPAGSRGTEAFF.

This clonotype has a handful of counts. The chain recombines TRBV6-5 with TRBJ1-6, with D hard to call. The germline CDR1 and CDR2 sequences are MNHEY and SVGAGI. The CDR3 runs 13 residues. Trimming took off 3 bases at V and 12 bases at J, with 12 bases between the two ends. For the CDR3, the DNA is TGTGCCAGCAGTTATGAAGGAGGGCTACCCCTCCACTTT. Its translation: CASSYEGGLPLHF.

The rearrangement links TRBV27 to TRBJ1-6, with a weak D call TRBD1 (5 bases). Trimming stripped 3 bases from V and 7 bases from J, with 13 bases between. Per germline, CDR1 MNHEY and CDR2 SMNVEV (reference sequence). The CDR3 is 15 amino acids. This chain's CDR3 is CASSLGLPGNSPLHF. CDR3 nucleotides: TGTGCCAGCAGTTTGGGGCTCCCGGGGAATTCACCCCTCCACTTT.

The rearrangement uses TRBV29-1 and TRBJ2-2; D ambiguous. V was trimmed by 4 bases and J by 1 base, leaving 4 bases between them. Germline CDR1 is SQVTM and CDR2 is ANQGSEA. This CDR3 contains 12 residues. CDR3 protein: CSVVWNTGELFF. Here the CDR3 DNA reads TGCAGCGTTGTGTGGAACACCGGGGAGCTGTTTTTT.